This T cell receptor (beta chain) was recovered during a study of a mutant IDH1 vaccine in newly diagnosed glioma. Across the study: The patients received vaccinations eight times, in weeks 1, 3, 5, 7, 11, 15, 19 and 23. Following radiotherapy alone, or alongside temozolomide cycles, vaccination was started after an interval of 4-6 weeks.

Trimming shortened V by 4 bases and J by 6 bases, and 17 bases separated the two germline ends. Germline lookup yields CDR1 SGHRS and CDR2 YFSETQ. This CDR3 contains 14 residues. TCRdb keeps only in-frame clones here, not all; method: immunoSEQ multiplex PCR. The data contain 65,000 or so clones, around 84% of them singletons. The time point denotes: week 23, last vaccination. With topical imiquimod, each dose of the vaccine consisted of 300 ug of mutant IDH1 20-mer peptide. Each tumor in the donors was a new WHO grade 3 or 4 astrocytoma, IDH1-mutant and ATRX-lost. Turning to this clone: What it binds is not known.

The chain combines TRBV5-1 with TRBJ2-7; weak D call: TRBD2 (6 bases). Sequencing was performed on PBMCs, taken from a glioma patient whose treatment included an IDH1 peptide vaccine. The sequence was collected from a man between 25 and 39 years old with glioma. This CDR3 reads CASSPGLGGSEQYF. In nucleotides, the CDR3 is TGCGCCAGCAGCCCCGGGCTGGGAGGAAGCGAGCAGTACTTC.